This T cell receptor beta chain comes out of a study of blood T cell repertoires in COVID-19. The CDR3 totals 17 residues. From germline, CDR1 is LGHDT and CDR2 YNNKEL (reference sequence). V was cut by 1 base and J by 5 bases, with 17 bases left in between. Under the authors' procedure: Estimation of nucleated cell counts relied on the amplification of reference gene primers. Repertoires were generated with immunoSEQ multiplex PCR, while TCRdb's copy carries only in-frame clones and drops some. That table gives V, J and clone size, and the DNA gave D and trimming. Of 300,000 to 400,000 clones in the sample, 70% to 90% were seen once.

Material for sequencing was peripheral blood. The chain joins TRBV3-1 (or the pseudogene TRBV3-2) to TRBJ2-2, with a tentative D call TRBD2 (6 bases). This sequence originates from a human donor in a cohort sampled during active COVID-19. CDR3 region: CASSQVAEGYETGELFF. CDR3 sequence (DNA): TGTGCCAGCAGCCAAGTCGCGGAGGGATATGAAACCGGGGAGCTGTTTTTT.